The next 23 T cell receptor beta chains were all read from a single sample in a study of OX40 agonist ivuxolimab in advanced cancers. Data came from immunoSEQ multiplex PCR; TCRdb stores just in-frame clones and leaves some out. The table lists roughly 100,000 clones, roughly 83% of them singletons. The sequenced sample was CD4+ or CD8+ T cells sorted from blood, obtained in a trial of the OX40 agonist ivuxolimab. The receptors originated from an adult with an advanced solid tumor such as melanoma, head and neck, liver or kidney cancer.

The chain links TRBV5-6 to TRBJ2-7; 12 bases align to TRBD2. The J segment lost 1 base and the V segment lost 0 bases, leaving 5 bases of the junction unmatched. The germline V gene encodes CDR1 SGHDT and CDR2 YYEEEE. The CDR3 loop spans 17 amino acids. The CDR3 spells CASSLGLAGVQSYEQYF. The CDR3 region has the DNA TGTGCCAGCAGCTTGGGACTAGCGGGAGTGCAGTCCTACGAGCAGTACTTC.

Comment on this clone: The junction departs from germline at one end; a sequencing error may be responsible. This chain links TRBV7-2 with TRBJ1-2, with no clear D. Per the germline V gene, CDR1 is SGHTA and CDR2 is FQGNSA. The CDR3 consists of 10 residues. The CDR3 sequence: CASSSGRGAF. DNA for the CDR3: TGTGCCAGCAGCTCGGGCCGCGGCGCCTTC.

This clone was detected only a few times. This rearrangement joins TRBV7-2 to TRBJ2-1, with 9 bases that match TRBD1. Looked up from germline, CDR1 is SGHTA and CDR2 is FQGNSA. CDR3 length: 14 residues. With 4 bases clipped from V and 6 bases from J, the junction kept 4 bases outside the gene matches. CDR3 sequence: CASSSDRGFNEQFF. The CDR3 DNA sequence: TGTGCCAGCAGCTCGGACAGGGGATTCAATGAGCAGTTCTTC.

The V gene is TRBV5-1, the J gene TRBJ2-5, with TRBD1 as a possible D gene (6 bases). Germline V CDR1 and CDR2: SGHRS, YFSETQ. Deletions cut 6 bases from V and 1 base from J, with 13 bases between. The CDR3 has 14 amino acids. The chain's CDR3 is CASTLDSLQETQYF. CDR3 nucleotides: TGCGCCAGCACCCTGGACAGCCTCCAAGAGACCCAGTACTTC. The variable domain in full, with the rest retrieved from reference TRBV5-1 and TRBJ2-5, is KAGVTQTPRYLIKTRGQQVTLSCSPISGHRSVSWYQQTPGQGLQFLFEYFSETQRNKGNFPGRFSGRQFSNSRSEMNVSTLELGDSALYLCASTLDSLQETQYFGPGTRLLVL.

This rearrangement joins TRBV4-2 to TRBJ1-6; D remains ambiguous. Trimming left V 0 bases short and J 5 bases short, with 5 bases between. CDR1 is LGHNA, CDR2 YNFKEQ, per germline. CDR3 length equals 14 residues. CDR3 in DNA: TGTGCCAGCAGCCAAGATGTCCATAATTCACCCCTCCACTTT. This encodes CASSQDVHNSPLHF.

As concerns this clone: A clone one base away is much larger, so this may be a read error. CDR3: CASSPGQGNTIYF. As DNA, the CDR3 is TGTGCCAGCAGCCCGGGACAGGGAAACACCATATATTTT. The chain is built from TRBV7-9 and TRBJ1-3; 7 bases fit TRBD1. This CDR3 contains 13 residues. The germline V gene encodes CDR1 SEHNR and CDR2 FQNEAQ (reference sequence). After removal of 5 bases from V and 4 bases from J, the junction contained 2 bases not matched to a gene.

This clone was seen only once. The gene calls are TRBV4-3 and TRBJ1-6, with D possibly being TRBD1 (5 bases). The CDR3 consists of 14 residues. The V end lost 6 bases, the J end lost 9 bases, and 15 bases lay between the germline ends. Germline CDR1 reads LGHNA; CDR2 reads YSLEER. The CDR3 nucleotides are TGCGCCAGCAGATTCAGGGTATCTAGTTCACCCCTCCACTTT. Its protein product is CASRFRVSSSPLHF.

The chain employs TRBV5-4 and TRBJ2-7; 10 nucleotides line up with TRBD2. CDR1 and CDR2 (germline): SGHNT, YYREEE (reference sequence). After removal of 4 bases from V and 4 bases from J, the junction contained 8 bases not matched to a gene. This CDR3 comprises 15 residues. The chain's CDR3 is CASSAQSGGAYEQYF. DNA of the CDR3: TGTGCCAGCAGCGCGCAGAGCGGGGGGGCGTACGAGCAGTACTTC.

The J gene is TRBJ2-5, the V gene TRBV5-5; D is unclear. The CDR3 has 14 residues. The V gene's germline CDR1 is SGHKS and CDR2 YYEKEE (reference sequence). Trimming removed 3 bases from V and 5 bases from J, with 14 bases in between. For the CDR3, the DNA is TGTGCCAGCAGCTCGCGTAACTTAAGGGAGACCCAGTACTTC. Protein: CASSSRNLRETQYF.

The CDR3 region has the DNA TGTGCCAGCTCACCGGGGAACAGGGTAGAGACCCAGTACTTC. Its translation: CASSPGNRVETQYF. The V gene is TRBV18, the J gene TRBJ2-5; the D gene is possibly TRBD1 (6 bases). This CDR3 spans 14 amino acids. Germline-derived CDR1 and CDR2 are KGHSH and LQKENI. V was pared by 3 bases and J by 4 bases, with 12 bases between.

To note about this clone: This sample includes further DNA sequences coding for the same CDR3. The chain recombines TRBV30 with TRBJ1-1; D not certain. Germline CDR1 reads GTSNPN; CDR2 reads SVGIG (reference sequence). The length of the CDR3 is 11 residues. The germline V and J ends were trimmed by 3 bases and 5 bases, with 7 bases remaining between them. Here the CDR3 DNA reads TGTGCCTGGAGCGCCCGGACTGAAGCTTTCTTT. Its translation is CAWSARTEAFF.

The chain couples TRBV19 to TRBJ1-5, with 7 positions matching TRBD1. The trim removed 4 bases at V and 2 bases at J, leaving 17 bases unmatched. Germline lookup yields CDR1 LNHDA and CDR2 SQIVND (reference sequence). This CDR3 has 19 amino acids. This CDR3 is CASSTPSSTGAMGNQPQHF. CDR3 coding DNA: TGTGCCAGTAGTACACCCAGCAGTACAGGGGCTATGGGCAATCAGCCCCAGCATTTT.

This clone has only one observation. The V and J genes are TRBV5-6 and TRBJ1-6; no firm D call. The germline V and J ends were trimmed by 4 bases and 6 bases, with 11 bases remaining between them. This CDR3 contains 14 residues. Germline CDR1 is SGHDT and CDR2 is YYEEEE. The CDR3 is CASSRMALNSPLHF. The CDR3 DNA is TGTGCCAGCAGCCGAATGGCACTTAATTCACCCCTCCACTTT.

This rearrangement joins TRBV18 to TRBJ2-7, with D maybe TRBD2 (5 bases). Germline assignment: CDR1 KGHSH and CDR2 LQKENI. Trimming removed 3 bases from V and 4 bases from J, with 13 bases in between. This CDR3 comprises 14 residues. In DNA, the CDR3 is TGTGCCAGCTCACCTAGGACTCCCGGGTACGAGCAGTACTTC. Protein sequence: CASSPRTPGYEQYF. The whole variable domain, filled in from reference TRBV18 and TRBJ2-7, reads NAGVMQNPRHLVRRRGQEARLRCSPMKGHSHVYWYRQLPEEGLKFMVYLQKENIIDESGMPKERFSAEFPKEGPSILRIQQVVRGDSAAYFCASSPRTPGYEQYFGPGTRLTVT.

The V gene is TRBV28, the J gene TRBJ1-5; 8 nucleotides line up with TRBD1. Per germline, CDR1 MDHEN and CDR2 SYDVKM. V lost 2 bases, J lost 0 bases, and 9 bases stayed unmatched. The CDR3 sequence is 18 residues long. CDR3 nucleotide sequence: TGTGCCAGCAGTTTAAGCCGGGACAGGTCTTATAGCAATCAGCCCCAGCATTTT. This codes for CASSLSRDRSYSNQPQHF. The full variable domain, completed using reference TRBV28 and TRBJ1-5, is DVKVTQSSRYLVKRTGEKVFLECVQDMDHENMFWYRQDPGLGLRLIYFSYDVKMKEKGDIPEGYSVSREKKERFSLILESASTNQTSMYLCASSLSRDRSYSNQPQHFGDGTRLSIL.

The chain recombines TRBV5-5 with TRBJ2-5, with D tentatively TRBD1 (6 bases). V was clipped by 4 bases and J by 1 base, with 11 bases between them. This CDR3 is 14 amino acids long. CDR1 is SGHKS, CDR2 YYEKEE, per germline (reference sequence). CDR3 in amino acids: CASSPGQSQETQYF. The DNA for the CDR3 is TGTGCCAGCAGCCCTGGACAGTCCCAAGAGACCCAGTACTTC.

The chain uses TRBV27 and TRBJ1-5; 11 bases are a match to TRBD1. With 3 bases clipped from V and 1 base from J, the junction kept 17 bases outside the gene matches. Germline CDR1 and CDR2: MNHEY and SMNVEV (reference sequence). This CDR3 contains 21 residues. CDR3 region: CASSFQLRGQGGYWSNQPQHF. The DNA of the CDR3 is TGTGCCAGCAGTTTTCAGTTAAGGGGACAGGGGGGTTATTGGAGCAATCAGCCCCAGCATTTT.

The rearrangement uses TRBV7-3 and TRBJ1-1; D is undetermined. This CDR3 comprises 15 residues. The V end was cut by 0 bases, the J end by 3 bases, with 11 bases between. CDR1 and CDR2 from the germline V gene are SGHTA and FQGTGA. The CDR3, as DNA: TGTGCCAGCAGCTTAACGGGGTGGCGGGACACTGAAGCTTTCTTT. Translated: CASSLTGWRDTEAFF.

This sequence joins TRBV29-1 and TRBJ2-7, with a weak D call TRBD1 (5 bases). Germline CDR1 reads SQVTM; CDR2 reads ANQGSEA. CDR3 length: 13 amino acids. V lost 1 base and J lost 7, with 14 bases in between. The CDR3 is CSVEVDRATEQYF. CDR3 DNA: TGCAGCGTTGAAGTTGACAGAGCTACGGAGCAGTACTTC.

DNA of the CDR3: TGTGCCAGCAGAGGACAGGCATACTACGAGCAGTACTTC. Translating gives CASRGQAYYEQYF. The chain joins TRBV25-1 to TRBJ2-7; 7 nucleotides match TRBD1. The CDR3 is 13 residues long. V trimming: 6 bases; J trimming: 3 bases; junction bases outside the gene matches: 5. Looked up from germline, CDR1 is MGHDK and CDR2 is SYGVNS.

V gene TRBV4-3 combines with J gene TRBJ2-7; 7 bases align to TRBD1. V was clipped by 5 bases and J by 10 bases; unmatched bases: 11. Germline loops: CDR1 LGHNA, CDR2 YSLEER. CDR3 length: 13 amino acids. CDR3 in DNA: TGCGCCAGCAGCTATAGAGAGACAGGGATACAGTACTTC. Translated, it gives CASSYRETGIQYF.

The chain's CDR3 is CASRDRQIPLREQYF. DNA for the CDR3: TGTGCCAGCAGGGACCGACAGATCCCCCTTCGCGAGCAGTACTTC. The chain employs TRBV28 and TRBJ2-7; TRBD1 is a possible D gene (5 bases). V lost 6 bases and J 6 bases, leaving 21 bases between the germline ends. The CDR3 length is 15 residues. Germline V gene data show CDR1 as MDHEN and CDR2 as SYDVKM.

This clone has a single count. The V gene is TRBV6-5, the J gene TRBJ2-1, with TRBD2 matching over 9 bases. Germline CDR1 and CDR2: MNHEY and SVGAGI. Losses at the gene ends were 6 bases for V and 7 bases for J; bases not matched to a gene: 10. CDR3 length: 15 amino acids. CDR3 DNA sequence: TGTGCCAGCAGCCCTTTAGCGGGAGTAGGGAATGAGCAGTTCTTC. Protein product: CASSPLAGVGNEQFF.